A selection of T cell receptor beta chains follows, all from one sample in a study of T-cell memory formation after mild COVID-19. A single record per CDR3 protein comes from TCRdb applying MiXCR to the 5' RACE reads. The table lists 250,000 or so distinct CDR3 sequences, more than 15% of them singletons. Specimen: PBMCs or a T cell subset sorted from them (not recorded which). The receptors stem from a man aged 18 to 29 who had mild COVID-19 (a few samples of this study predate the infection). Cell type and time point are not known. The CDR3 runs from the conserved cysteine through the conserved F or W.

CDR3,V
CATSRWDRDNEKLFF,TRBV15
CASSRTGFIYEQYF,TRBV5-1
CASSEGSLAGMWGETQYF,TRBV10-1
CASSQDYGLNTGELFF,TRBV14
CASGEGTEQFF,TRBV12-3/TRBV12-4
CASTSGAPGTEAFF,TRBV7-8
CATSPNRINGYTF,TRBV24-1
CASSLMMNQPQHF,TRBV6-2/TRBV6-3
CATTGTNYGYTF,TRBV7-2
CASSLEGEGADGYTF,TRBV5-1
CASSFKVGTATGELFF,TRBV6-2/TRBV6-3
CASSHGGVQGPVTLHF,TRBV3-1
CASSYSRFNYGYTF,TRBV6-5
CASSYQQGRETQYF,TRBV6-5
CASSQISYGYTF,TRBV3-1
CASSPIEKETQYF,TRBV7-9
CASSPGSGYQETQYF,TRBV18